This passage covers 19 T cell receptor beta chains from one sample sequenced in a study of blood T cell repertoires in COVID-19. The assay was immunoSEQ multiplex PCR, and TCRdb's table has in-frame clones only and misses some. The sample shows roughly 230,000 clones, 80% to 90% of them seen only once. The sequenced sample was peripheral blood. The receptor set was obtained from a man aged 35 to 55 with active or convalescent COVID-19.

This clone was counted once. The genes are TRBV29-1 and TRBJ1-1; possible D gene TRBD1, 5 bases. The germline CDR1 and CDR2 sequences are SQVTM and ANQGSEA. This CDR3 contains 13 residues. Trimming took 6 bases from V and 0 from J, leaving 11 bases between them. Here the CDR3 reads CSVETAMNTEAFF. The DNA of the CDR3 is TGCAGCGTCGAGACAGCTATGAACACTGAAGCTTTCTTT.

This clone was seen a few times. V is TRBV30 and J is TRBJ1-2; a weak D match, TRBD1 (5 bases). This CDR3 has 12 residues. The germline CDR1 and CDR2 sequences are GTSNPN and SVGIG (reference sequence). V dropped 5 bases and J dropped 4 bases, with 11 bases sitting between them. CDR3 nucleotide sequence: TGTGCCTGGCACAGGCTCCGCTATGGCTACACCTTC. Protein product: CAWHRLRYGYTF.

V usage is TRBV3-1 (or the pseudogene TRBV3-2) and J usage is TRBJ1-3; 9 bases line up with TRBD1. Germline V lookup: CDR1 LGHDT, CDR2 YNNKEL (reference sequence). This CDR3 has 22 residues. V lost 0 bases and J lost 2; bases outside the gene matches: 20. CDR3 amino acids: CASSQEAGTGNNRGPPGNTIYF. Written as DNA, the CDR3 is TGTGCCAGCAGCCAAGAAGCGGGTACGGGAAACAACAGGGGGCCCCCTGGAAACACCATATATTTT.

The DNA of the CDR3 is TGCGCCAGCAGCCTCCAGGGGGGTGCCACAGATACGCAGTATTTT. Its translation: CASSLQGGATDTQYF. The chain links TRBV4-3 to TRBJ2-3; possible D gene TRBD1, 7 bases. Trimming took off 4 bases at V and 2 bases at J, with 13 bases between the two ends. This CDR3 has 15 residues. CDR1 and CDR2 (germline): LGHNA, YSLEER.

This clone was seen only once. The gene calls are TRBV7-2 and TRBJ1-5; 7 nucleotides agree with TRBD1. Germline V gives CDR1 SGHTA, CDR2 FQGNSA. J was trimmed by 3 bases and V by 5 bases; bases with no gene match: 7. CDR3 length: 15 amino acids. Here the CDR3 reads CASSLMGQFNQPQHF. CDR3 bases: TGTGCCAGCAGCCTGATGGGACAGTTCAATCAGCCCCAGCATTTT. The complete variable domain, with remaining parts taken from reference TRBV7-2 and TRBJ1-5, reads GAGVSQSPSNKVTEKGKDVELRCDPISGHTALYWYRQSLGQGLEFLIYFQGNSAPDKSGLPSDRFSAERTGGSVSTLTIQRTQQEDSAVYLCASSLMGQFNQPQHFGDGTRLSIL.

The chain carries TRBV5-5 and TRBJ1-1; possible D gene TRBD1, 5 bases. CDR1 is SGHKS and CDR2 is YYEKEE in the germline V gene (reference sequence). V gave up 4 bases and J gave up 1 base, with 20 bases separating them. The CDR3 is 17 residues long. The CDR3, as DNA: TGTGCCAGCAGCCCTGGCGGCAGGGCCCCAGAGAACACTGAAGCTTTCTTT. Encoded protein: CASSPGGRAPENTEAFF.

The chain uses TRBV7-9 and TRBJ1-2; 8 bases are shared with TRBD1. Trimming removed 7 bases from V and 5 bases from J; junction bases left unmatched: 9. This CDR3 has 14 amino acids. Germline V gene data show CDR1 as SEHNR and CDR2 as FQNEAQ (reference sequence). The CDR3 DNA is TGTGCCAGCAACGAATTGGGACAGGTTTATGGCTACACCTTC. Encoded protein: CASNELGQVYGYTF.

The rearrangement joins TRBV2 to TRBJ1-1; 8 positions agree with TRBD1. Trimming took 11 bases from V and 4 from J; bases not matched to a gene: 9. The CDR3 totals 13 residues. Germline CDR1 SNHLY, CDR2 FYNNEI. The CDR3 coding sequence is TGTGCCGGGACGACAGGGGAGAGCACTGAAGCTTTCTTT. Protein product: CAGTTGESTEAFF.

The rearrangement joins TRBV7-2 to TRBJ2-7, with D hard to call. Trimming took off 5 bases at V and 2 bases at J, with 13 bases between the two ends. Germline V CDR1 and CDR2: SGHTA, FQGNSA. CDR3 length: 14 residues. The CDR3 is CASSLRLTTYEQYF. The CDR3 nucleotides are TGTGCCAGCAGCCTACGACTTACCACCTACGAGCAGTACTTC.

The rearrangement links TRBV27 to TRBJ1-6; 7 positions agree with TRBD1. This CDR3 is 15 amino acids long. V was clipped by 6 bases and J by 8 bases; unmatched bases: 10. Germline V lookup: CDR1 MNHEY, CDR2 SMNVEV (reference sequence). The CDR3 reads CASRRTQGTHSPLHF. In nucleotides, the CDR3 is TGTGCCAGCAGGCGAACACAGGGGACTCATTCACCCCTCCACTTT.

This clone has only a few counts. V usage is TRBV11-1 and J usage is TRBJ2-1, with TRBD2 matching 14 bases. The J segment lost 7 bases and the V segment lost 0 bases, leaving 8 bases of the junction unmatched. Germline-derived CDR1 and CDR2 are SGHAT and FQDESV (reference sequence). The CDR3 spans 18 residues. The CDR3 DNA is TGTGCCAGCAGCTTAGCGGGGTTGACTAGCGGGAGGGTAAATGAGCAGTTCTTC. This codes for CASSLAGLTSGRVNEQFF.

The V and J genes are TRBV4-1 and TRBJ1-5; maybe TRBD1 (6 bases). The V end lost 1 base, the J end lost 8 bases, and 15 bases lay between the germline ends. Germline V lookup: CDR1 MGHRA, CDR2 YSYEKL. This CDR3 has 15 amino acids. The CDR3 DNA reads as TGCGCCAGCAGCCAAGTTGGGCAGGGGATGGAGCCCCAGCATTTT. It yields the protein CASSQVGQGMEPQHF.

The V call is TRBV7-2, the J call TRBJ1-1, with a weak D call TRBD1 (5 bases). There are 13 residues in the CDR3. V shed 5 bases and J shed 1 base, with 8 bases lying between them. CDR1 and CDR2 (germline): SGHTA, FQGNSA. For the CDR3, the DNA is TGTGCCAGCAGCACAGGAACGAACACTGAAGCTTTCTTT. It translates to CASSTGTNTEAFF.

V usage is TRBV7-2 and J usage is TRBJ2-1; 7 positions agree with TRBD1. Per the germline V gene, CDR1 is SGHTA and CDR2 is FQGNSA. The V gene end was trimmed by 9 bases and the J gene end by 3 bases; junction bases not matched to a gene: 11. The CDR3 is 15 residues long. The CDR3 coding sequence is TGTGCCAGTTACAGGGGACACGGACTCTACAATGAGCAGTTCTTC. It translates to CASYRGHGLYNEQFF.

The chain employs TRBV5-1 and TRBJ2-1; 7 bases are shared with TRBD2. This CDR3 has 20 amino acids. Germline CDR1 and CDR2: SGHRS and YFSETQ. V shed 2 bases and J 0 bases; nucleotides not matched to a gene: 17. The CDR3 loop reads CASSFISGGRGVSSYNEQFF. The CDR3 nucleotides are TGCGCCAGCAGCTTTATTAGTGGAGGGAGGGGAGTAAGCTCCTACAATGAGCAGTTCTTC.

The CDR3, as DNA: TGTGCCTGCGCGCGGGGGGGCACTGAAGCTTTCTTT. This sequence encodes CACARGGTEAFF. The chain links TRBV3-1 (or the pseudogene TRBV3-2) to TRBJ1-1, with TRBD1 as a possible D gene (5 bases). The CDR3 covers 12 residues. V lost 11 bases and J lost 4, with 14 bases in between. CDR1 and CDR2 from the germline V gene are LGHDT and YNNKEL (reference sequence).

The chain is built from TRBV30 and TRBJ1-4, with D perhaps TRBD1 (6 bases). Germline CDR1 is GTSNPN and CDR2 is SVGIG (reference sequence). The CDR3 is 13 residues long. The germline V and J ends were trimmed by 7 bases and 11 bases, with 20 bases remaining between them. This CDR3 is CASGQSEVGKLFF. The CDR3 nucleotides are TGTGCCTCCGGACAGAGCGAAGTTGGCAAACTGTTTTTT.

The V and J genes are TRBV2 and TRBJ1-2; D is uncertain. V dropped 1 base and J dropped 4 bases, with 13 bases sitting between them. The CDR3 runs 15 residues. CDR1 and CDR2 from the germline V gene are SNHLY and FYNNEI. The CDR3: CASSEDSPEIYGYTF. Written as DNA, the CDR3 is TGTGCCAGCAGTGAAGACTCCCCGGAGATCTATGGCTACACCTTC.

This rearrangement joins TRBV18 to TRBJ2-3, with 7 positions matching TRBD1. The CDR3 extends over 15 amino acids. CDR1 KGHSH and CDR2 LQKENI come from the germline V gene. V lost 2 bases and J lost 2; bases outside the gene matches: 4. In DNA form, the CDR3 reads TGTGCCAGCTCACCAGGGGGACAGCCCACAGATACGCAGTATTTT. It is translated as CASSPGGQPTDTQYF.